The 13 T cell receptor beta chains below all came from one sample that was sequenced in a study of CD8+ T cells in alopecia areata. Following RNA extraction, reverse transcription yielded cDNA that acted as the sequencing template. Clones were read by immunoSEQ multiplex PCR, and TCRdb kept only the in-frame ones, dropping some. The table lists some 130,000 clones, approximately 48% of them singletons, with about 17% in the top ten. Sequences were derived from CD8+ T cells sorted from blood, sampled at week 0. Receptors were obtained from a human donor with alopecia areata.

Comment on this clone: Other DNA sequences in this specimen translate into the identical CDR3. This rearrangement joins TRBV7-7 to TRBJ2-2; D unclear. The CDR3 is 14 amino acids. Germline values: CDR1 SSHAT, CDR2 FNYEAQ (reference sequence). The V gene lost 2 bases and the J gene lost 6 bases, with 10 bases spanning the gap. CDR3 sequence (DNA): TGTGCCAGCAGCTTACGGGCGAGCGCCGGGGAGCTGTTTTTT. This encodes CASSLRASAGELFF.

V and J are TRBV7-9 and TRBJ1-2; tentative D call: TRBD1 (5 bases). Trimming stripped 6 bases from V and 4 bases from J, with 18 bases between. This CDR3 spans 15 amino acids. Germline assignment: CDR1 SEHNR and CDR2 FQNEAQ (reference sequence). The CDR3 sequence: CASSAGTDGAYGYTF. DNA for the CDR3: TGTGCCAGCAGTGCCGGGACGGACGGGGCCTATGGCTACACCTTC.

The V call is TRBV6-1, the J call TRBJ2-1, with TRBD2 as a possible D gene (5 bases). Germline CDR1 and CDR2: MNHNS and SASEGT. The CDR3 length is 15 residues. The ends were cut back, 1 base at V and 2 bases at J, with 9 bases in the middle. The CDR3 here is CASSEEIAPYNEQFF. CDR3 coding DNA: TGTGCCAGCAGTGAAGAGATAGCGCCCTACAATGAGCAGTTCTTC.

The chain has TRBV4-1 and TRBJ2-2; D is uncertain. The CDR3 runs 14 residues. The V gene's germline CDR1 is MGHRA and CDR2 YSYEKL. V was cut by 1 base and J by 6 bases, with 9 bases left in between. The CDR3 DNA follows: TGCGCCAGCAGCCAAGTTTGGGAACCCGGGGAGCTGTTTTTT. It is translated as CASSQVWEPGELFF.

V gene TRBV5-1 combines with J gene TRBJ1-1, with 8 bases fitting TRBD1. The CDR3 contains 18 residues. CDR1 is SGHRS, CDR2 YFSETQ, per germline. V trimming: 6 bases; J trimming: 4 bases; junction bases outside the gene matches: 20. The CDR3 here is CASTHGSRTGRVITEAFF. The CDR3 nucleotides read TGCGCCAGCACCCACGGATCGAGGACAGGGAGGGTGATCACTGAAGCTTTCTTT.

The CDR3 DNA is TGTGCCAGCAGCTTACCGGCGACAGGGAACACTGAAGCTTTCTTT. It encodes CASSLPATGNTEAFF. The chain carries TRBV7-9 and TRBJ1-1; perhaps TRBD1 as D (6 bases). From germline, CDR1 is SEHNR and CDR2 FQNEAQ (reference sequence). The germline V and J ends were trimmed by 2 bases and 1 base, with 11 bases remaining between them. This CDR3 is 15 amino acids long. The entire variable domain, with the rest obtained from reference TRBV7-9 and TRBJ1-1, is as follows: DTGVSQNPRHKITKRGQNVTFRCDPISEHNRLYWYRQTLGQGPEFLTYFQNEAQLEKSRLLSDRFSAERPKGSFSTLEIQRTEQGDSAMYLCASSLPATGNTEAFFGQGTRLTVV.

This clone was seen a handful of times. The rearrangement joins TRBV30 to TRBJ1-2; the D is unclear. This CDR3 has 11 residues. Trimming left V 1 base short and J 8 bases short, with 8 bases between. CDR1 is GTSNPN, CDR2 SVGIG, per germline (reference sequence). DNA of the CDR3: TGTGCCTGGAGTGCCCTGGGGGGCTACACCTTC. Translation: CAWSALGGYTF.

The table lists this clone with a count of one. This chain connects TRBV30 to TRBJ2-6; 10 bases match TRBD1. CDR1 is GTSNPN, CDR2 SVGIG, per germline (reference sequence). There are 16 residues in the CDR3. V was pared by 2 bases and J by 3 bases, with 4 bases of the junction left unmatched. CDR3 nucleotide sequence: TGTGCCTGGAGTTCCGGGACAGGGGATGGGGCCAACGTCCTGACTTTC. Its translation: CAWSSGTGDGANVLTF.

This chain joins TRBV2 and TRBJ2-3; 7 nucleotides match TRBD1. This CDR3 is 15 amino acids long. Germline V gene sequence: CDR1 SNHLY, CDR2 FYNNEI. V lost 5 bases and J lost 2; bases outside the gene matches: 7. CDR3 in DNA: TGTGCCAGCAGTTGGACAGGAGGTTTCACAGATACGCAGTATTTT. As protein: CASSWTGGFTDTQYF.

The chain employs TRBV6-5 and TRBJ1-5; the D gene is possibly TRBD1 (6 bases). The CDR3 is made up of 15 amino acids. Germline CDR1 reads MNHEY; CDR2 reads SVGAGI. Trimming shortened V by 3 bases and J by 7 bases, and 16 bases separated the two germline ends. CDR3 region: CASSYSLDSSQPQHF. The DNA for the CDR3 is TGTGCCAGCAGTTATTCCCTGGACAGTTCACAGCCCCAGCATTTT.

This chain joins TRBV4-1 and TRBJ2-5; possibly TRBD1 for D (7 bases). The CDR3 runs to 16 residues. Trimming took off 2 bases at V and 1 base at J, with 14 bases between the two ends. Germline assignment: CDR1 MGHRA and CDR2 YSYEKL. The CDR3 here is CASSQRGRDTQETQYF. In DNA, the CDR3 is TGCGCCAGCAGCCAAAGGGGGCGGGACACCCAAGAGACCCAGTACTTC.

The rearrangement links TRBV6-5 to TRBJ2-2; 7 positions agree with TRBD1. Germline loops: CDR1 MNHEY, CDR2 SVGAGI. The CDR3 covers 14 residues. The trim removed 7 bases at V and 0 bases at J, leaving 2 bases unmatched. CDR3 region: CASTQGANTGELFF. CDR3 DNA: TGTGCCAGCACTCAGGGGGCGAACACCGGGGAGCTGTTTTTT.

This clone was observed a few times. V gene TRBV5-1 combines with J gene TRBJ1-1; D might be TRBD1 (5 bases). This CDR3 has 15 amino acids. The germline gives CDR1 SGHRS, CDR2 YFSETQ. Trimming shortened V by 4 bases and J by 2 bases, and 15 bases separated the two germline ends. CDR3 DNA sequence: TGCGCCAGCAGCCCGTGGGTGGGGGACAACACTGAAGCTTTCTTT. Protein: CASSPWVGDNTEAFF.